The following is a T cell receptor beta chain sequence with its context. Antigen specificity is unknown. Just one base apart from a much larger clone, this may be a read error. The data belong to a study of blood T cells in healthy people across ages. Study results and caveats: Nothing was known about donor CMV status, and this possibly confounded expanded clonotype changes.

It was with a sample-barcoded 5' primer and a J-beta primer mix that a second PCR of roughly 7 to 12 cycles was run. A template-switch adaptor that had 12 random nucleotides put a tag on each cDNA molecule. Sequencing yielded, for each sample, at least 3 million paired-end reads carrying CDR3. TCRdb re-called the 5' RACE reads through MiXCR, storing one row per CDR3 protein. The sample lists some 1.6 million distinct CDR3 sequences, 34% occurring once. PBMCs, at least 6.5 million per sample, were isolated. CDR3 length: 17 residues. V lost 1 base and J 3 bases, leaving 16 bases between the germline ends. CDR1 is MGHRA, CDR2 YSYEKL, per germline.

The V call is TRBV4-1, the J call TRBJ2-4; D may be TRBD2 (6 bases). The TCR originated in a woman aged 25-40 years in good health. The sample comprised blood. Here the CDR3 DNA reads TGCGCCAGCAGCCAAGTGGGACTGGCTTTAGACAAAAACATTCAGTACTTC. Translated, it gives CASSQVGLALDKNIQYF.